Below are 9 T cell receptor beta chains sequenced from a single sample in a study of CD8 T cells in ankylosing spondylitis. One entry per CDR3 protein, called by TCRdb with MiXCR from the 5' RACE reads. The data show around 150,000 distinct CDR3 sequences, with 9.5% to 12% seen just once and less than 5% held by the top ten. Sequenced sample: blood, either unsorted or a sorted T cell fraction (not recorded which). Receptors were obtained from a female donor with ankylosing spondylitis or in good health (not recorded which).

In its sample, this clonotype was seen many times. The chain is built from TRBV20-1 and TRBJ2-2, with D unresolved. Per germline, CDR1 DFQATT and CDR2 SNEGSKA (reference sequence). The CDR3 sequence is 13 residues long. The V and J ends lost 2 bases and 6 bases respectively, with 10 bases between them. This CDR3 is CSARNGYPGELFF. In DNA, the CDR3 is TGCAGTGCTAGAAACGGGTACCCCGGGGAGCTGTTTTTT.

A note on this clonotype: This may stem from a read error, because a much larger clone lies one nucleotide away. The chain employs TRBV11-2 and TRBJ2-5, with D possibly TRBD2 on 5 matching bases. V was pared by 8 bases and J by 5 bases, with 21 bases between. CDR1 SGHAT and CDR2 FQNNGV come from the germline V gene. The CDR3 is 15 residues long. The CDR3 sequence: CASSSLGRLGETQYF. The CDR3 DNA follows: TGTGCCAGCTCCAGCTTAGGGAGATTGGGCGAGACCCAGTACTTC.

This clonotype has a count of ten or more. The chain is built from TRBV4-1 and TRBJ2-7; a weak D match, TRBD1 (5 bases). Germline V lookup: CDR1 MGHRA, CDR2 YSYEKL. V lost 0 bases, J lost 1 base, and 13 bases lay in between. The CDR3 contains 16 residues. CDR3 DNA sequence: TGCGCCAGCAGCCAAGACTCTCAGGGTATATCCTACGAGCAGTACTTC. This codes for CASSQDSQGISYEQYF.

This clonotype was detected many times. CDR3 nucleotides: TGTGCCAGCAGCTTAGGAGTGGATCGGCCAGACACTGAAGCTTTCTTT. As protein: CASSLGVDRPDTEAFF. The chain links TRBV11-2 to TRBJ1-1; D is undetermined. With 1 base removed from V and 3 bases from J, the gap between germline ends came to 15 bases. The germline V gene encodes CDR1 SGHAT and CDR2 FQNNGV. This CDR3 has 16 residues.

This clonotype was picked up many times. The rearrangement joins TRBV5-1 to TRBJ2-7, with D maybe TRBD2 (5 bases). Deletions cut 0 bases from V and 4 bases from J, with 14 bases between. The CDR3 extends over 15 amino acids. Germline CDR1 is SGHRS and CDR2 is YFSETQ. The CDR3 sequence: CASSLESGNPYEQYF. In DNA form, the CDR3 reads TGCGCCAGCAGCTTGGAAAGCGGCAACCCGTACGAGCAGTACTTC.

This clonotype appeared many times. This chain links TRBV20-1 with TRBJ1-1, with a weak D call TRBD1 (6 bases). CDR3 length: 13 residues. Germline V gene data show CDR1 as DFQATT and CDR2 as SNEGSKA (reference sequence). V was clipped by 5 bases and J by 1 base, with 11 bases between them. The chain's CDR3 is CSAPGGGNTEAFF. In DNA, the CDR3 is TGCAGTGCTCCCGGAGGGGGGAACACTGAAGCTTTCTTT.

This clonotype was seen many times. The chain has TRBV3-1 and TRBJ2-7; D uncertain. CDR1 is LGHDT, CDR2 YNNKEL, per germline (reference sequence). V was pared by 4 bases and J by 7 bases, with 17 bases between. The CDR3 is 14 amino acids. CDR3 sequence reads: CASSPWAVAEEQYF. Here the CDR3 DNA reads TGTGCCAGCAGCCCCTGGGCGGTAGCAGAAGAGCAGTACTTC.

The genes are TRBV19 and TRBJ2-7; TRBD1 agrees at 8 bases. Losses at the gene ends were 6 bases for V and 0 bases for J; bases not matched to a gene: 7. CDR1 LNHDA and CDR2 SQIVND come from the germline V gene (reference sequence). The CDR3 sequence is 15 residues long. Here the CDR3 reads CASSADRGPSYEQYF. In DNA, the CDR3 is TGTGCCAGTAGCGCCGACAGGGGCCCCTCCTACGAGCAGTACTTC.

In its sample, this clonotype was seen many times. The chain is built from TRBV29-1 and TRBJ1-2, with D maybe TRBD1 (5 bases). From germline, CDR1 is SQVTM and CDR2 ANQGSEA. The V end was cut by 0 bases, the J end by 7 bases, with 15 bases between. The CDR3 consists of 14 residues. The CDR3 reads CSVEDFAGQGGYTF. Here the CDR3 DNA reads TGCAGCGTTGAAGATTTCGCAGGGCAAGGTGGCTACACCTTC.